The T cell receptor beta chain under discussion was sequenced for a study of blood T cell repertoires in COVID-19. Germline V gene lookup returns CDR1 SGHRS and CDR2 YFSETQ. The V and J ends lost 1 base and 5 bases, in that order; junction bases with no gene match: 8. The CDR3 length is 16 residues. Methods used by the authors: Amplification of reference gene primers was used by the study to estimate nucleated cell counts. Clones were sequenced by immunoSEQ multiplex PCR, and TCRdb holds only the in-frame ones, with some missing. That table gives V, J and clone size, and the DNA gave D and trimming. The repertoire holds over 110,000 clones, with approximately 91% as singletons.

The source material was peripheral blood. This chain connects TRBV5-1 to TRBJ2-3, with 9 positions matching TRBD1. The sequence was obtained from a man between 65 and 80 years old with acute or convalescent COVID-19. In DNA, the CDR3 is TGCGCCAGCAGCTTGAGAGGACAGGGGTCGATAGATACGCAGTATTTT. Translated, it gives CASSLRGQGSIDTQYF. The whole variable domain, remainder taken from reference TRBV5-1 and TRBJ2-3, is KAGVTQTPRYLIKTRGQQVTLSCSPISGHRSVSWYQQTPGQGLQFLFEYFSETQRNKGNFPGRFSGRQFSNSRSEMNVSTLELGDSALYLCASSLRGQGSIDTQYFGPGTRLTVL.